This paragraph reports one T cell receptor beta chain. These data originate in a study of OX40 agonist ivuxolimab in advanced cancers. Per the germline V gene, CDR1 is SGHAT and CDR2 is FQNNGV. The V end was cut by 5 bases, the J end by 0 bases, with 8 bases between. The CDR3 runs 15 residues. Data came from immunoSEQ multiplex PCR; TCRdb stores just in-frame clones and leaves some out. The table has roughly 30,000 clones, about 74% seen once; the top ten hold 12%. Sequenced here: CD4+ or CD8+ T cells sorted from blood, sampled in a trial of the OX40 agonist ivuxolimab. This TCR derives from an adult with an advanced solid tumor such as melanoma, head and neck, liver or kidney cancer. The rearrangement links TRBV11-2 to TRBJ1-6; D uncertain. The CDR3 DNA is TGTGCCAGCAGCCAAGATAGCTCCTATAATTCACCCCTCCACTTT. As protein: CASSQDSSYNSPLHF.